This T cell receptor beta chain was profiled in a study of blood T cell repertoires in COVID-19 (TCRdb year 2020). Regarding the research as a whole: Collaborator samples came from the United States, Italy and Spain and covered acute and convalescent phases of COVID-19. The material from the prospective study consisted of cDNA or gDNA derived from T cells, B-cell-depleted T cells, or PBMCs. Nearly every sample came with metadata listing a de-identified subject ID, COVID-19 status, age in years and sex. The samples were drawn from two sources: the first 160 participants of the ongoing ImmuneRACE study, and 1,254 subjects contributed by 6 global collaborators. The repertoires were released in a freely available public database intended as a resource for research on the immune response to SARS-CoV-2. The dataset comprised deeply sampled blood TCRbeta repertoires from subjects exposed to, actively infected with, or recovered from COVID-19. Where available, HLA class I and class II types were taken from metadata supplied by the sample provider and were not determined by assay-based typing.

TCRbeta CDR3 regions were amplified from genomic DNA by means of the immunoSEQ Assay, a bias-controlled multiplex PCR. Per the original workflow: The number of nucleated cells in each sample was estimated from the amplification of reference gene primers within the assay. To quantify the absolute abundance of each unique TCRbeta CDR3 rearrangement, sequence reads were collapsed and filtered. For each sample, productive Simpson clonality was calculated as the square root of Simpson's diversity index across productive rearrangements. In TCRdb, the immuneACCESS table is reduced to in-frame sequences with V and J assigned. These tables do not hold every clone; where another copy was compared, an unresolved V gene accounts for under half, and the others remain unexplained. From that table come the V and J calls and clone size; the DNA was used to work out D and trimming. In this sample the table shows under 60,000 clones, 89% of which occur a single time. Of the sample, approximately 30% is held by the ten largest clones.

Notes on this clone: Its cognate antigen has yet to be identified. No base qualities exist here, and no much larger clone lies one base off it.

Beyond this particular receptor, the publication reports: The quantity of clinical and demographic metadata differed by source and by participant and was supplied without curation.

Whole blood was collected in K2EDTA tubes by collaborating institutions according to the institutions' own protocols. Collaborator samples were shipped for TCRbeta analysis as frozen whole blood, isolated PBMCs, or DNA extracted from either sample type. The CDR3, cysteine through phenylalanine, is 14 amino acids long. Only CDR3 DNA is held: 42 bases, read in frame from base 1. From the germline V gene, CDR1 is SGHRS and CDR2 is YFSETQ. Trimming costs V 0 bases and J 2 bases, and their ends lie 8 bases apart. The TCR sequence derives from a woman older than 75 with acute or convalescent COVID-19. The chain couples TRBV5-1 to TRBJ1-2; the D segment could be TRBD1, given 6 matching bases. Sequenced input: peripheral blood. The CDR3 sequence is CASSLGGQNYGYTF. Read as DNA, the sequence is TGCGCCAGCAGCTTGGGGGGACAAAACTATGGCTACACCTTC.